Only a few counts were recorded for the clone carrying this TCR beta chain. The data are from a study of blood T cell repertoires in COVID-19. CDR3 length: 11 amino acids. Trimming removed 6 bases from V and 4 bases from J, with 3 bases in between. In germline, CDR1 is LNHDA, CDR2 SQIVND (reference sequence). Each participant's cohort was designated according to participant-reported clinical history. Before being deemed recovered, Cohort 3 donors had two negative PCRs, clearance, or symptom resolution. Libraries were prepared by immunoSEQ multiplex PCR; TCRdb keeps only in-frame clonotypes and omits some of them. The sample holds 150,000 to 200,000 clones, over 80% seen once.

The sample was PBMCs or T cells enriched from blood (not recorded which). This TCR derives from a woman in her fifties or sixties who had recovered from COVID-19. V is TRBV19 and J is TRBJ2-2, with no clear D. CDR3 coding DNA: TGTGCCAGTAGCCTCACCGGGGAGCTGTTTTTT. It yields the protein CASSLTGELFF.